This is a list of T cell receptor beta chains from one sample in a study of T cells after yellow fever vaccination. TCRdb reprocessed the 5' RACE reads with MiXCR, giving one entry per CDR3 protein. The table includes hundreds of thousands of distinct CDR3 sequences, over 15% detected once. Here the sequenced sample was PBMCs, taken before the yellow fever booster vaccination. Every receptor here comes from a man in his late teens or twenties who received the YFV17D yellow fever vaccine. Each CDR3 is given with its conserved first and last residue. The D gene is left open where the match is weak. Not every row has a clone size; where given, it reads once, few, many or a size class.

J: TRBJ1-2
size: -
V: TRBV7-2
D: -
length: 14
DNA: TGTGCCAGCAGCTCTCGCGGTAGGGGCTATGGCTACACCTTC
CDR3: CASSSRGRGYGYTF

J: TRBJ2-3
size: few
V: TRBV7-3
D: -
length: 15
DNA: TGTGCCAGCAGCTTAACGACCGGCCCGGCAGATACGCAGTATTTT
CDR3: CASSLTTGPADTQYF

J: TRBJ2-3
size: few
V: TRBV4-3
D: TRBD2
length: 17
DNA: TGCGCCAGCAGCCACCACCAGACTAGCGGGTACACAGATACGCAGTATTTT
CDR3: CASSHHQTSGYTDTQYF

J: TRBJ2-3
size: few
V: TRBV7-6
D: TRBD2
length: 17
DNA: TGTGCCAGCAGCTTATGGCTTGGGCGGGGGGCGTCAGATACGCAGTATTTT
CDR3: CASSLWLGRGASDTQYF

J: TRBJ1-4
size: -
V: TRBV15
D: TRBD1
length: 17
DNA: TGTGCCACCAGCAGAGATTCGTCACAGGGGAGGCGAGAAAAACTGTTTTTT
CDR3: CATSRDSSQGRREKLFF

J: TRBJ2-5
size: few
V: TRBV29-1
D: -
length: 14
DNA: TGCAGCGTTGGGGCCCAAGAGGGTTGGGAGACCCAGTACTTC
CDR3: CSVGAQEGWETQYF

J: TRBJ1-4
size: few
V: TRBV7-2
D: -
length: 15
DNA: TGTGCCAGCAGCTCGACACAGGGAGAAAATGAAAAACTGTTTTTT
CDR3: CASSSTQGENEKLFF

J: TRBJ2-5
size: -
V: TRBV5-1
D: TRBD2
length: 16
DNA: TGCGCCAGCAGCTTGAGGGGCGGGGGGGCCGAAGAGACCCAGTACTTC
CDR3: CASSLRGGGAEETQYF

J: TRBJ2-3
size: -
V: TRBV2
D: -
length: 14
DNA: TGTGCCAGCAGCGCACAGTGGGGCACAGATACGCAGTATTTT
CDR3: CASSAQWGTDTQYF

J: TRBJ2-2
size: -
V: TRBV5-1
D: TRBD2
length: 15
DNA: TGCGCCAGCCGATTCGTAGCGGGGAACACCGGGGAGCTGTTTTTT
CDR3: CASRFVAGNTGELFF

J: TRBJ1-4
size: few
V: TRBV5-5
D: -
length: 15
DNA: TGTGCCAGCAGCTTGGTGGGATTTATTGATGAAAAACTGTTTTTT
CDR3: CASSLVGFIDEKLFF

J: TRBJ2-7
size: once
V: TRBV18
D: TRBD2
length: 16
DNA: TGTGCCAGCTCACCCGGACTAGCGGGGGAACACTACGAGCAGTACTTC
CDR3: CASSPGLAGEHYEQYF

J: TRBJ2-3
size: -
V: TRBV10-1
D: -
length: 15
DNA: TGCGCCAGCAGTGACCGGGGGACCTATACAGATACGCAGTATTTT
CDR3: CASSDRGTYTDTQYF

J: TRBJ2-5
size: few
V: TRBV6-2/TRBV6-3
D: -
length: 14
DNA: TGTGCCAGCAGTCTACCGGTCAGGCGAGAGACCCAGTACTTC
CDR3: CASSLPVRRETQYF

J: TRBJ2-1
size: -
V: TRBV11-2
D: TRBD1
length: 17
DNA: TGTGCCAGCAGCTTAACCGTGACAGGGGGGTCCTACAATGAGCAGTTCTTC
CDR3: CASSLTVTGGSYNEQFF

J: TRBJ1-1
size: few
V: TRBV4-3
D: -
length: 14
DNA: TGCGCCAGCAGCCAGGGACGGTCGAACACTGAAGCTTTCTTT
CDR3: CASSQGRSNTEAFF

J: TRBJ2-1
size: -
V: TRBV4-3
D: TRBD1
length: 17
DNA: TGCGCCAGCAGCCAAGCCCCCCCGGGACAGGGCTACAATGAGCAGTTCTTC
CDR3: CASSQAPPGQGYNEQFF

J: TRBJ2-1
size: -
V: TRBV12-3/TRBV12-4
D: -
length: 14
DNA: TGTGCCTCCAGTACGCAAGGCACGGGGAATGAGCAGTTCTTC
CDR3: CASSTQGTGNEQFF

J: TRBJ2-2
size: -
V: TRBV7-8
D: TRBD2
length: 20
DNA: TGTGCCAGCAGCTTTCCTCGGACTAGCGGGGGGGCCTTGAACACCGGGGAGCTGTTTTTT
CDR3: CASSFPRTSGGALNTGELFF

J: TRBJ2-3
size: many
V: TRBV10-3
D: -
length: 14
DNA: TGTGCCATCACCAGCGGATCTAGCACAGATACGCAGTATTTT
CDR3: CAITSGSSTDTQYF

J: TRBJ2-3
size: -
V: TRBV7-3
D: TRBD1
length: 15
DNA: TGTGCCAGCAGCTTACGGACAGGGCGTCGAGATACGCAGTATTTT
CDR3: CASSLRTGRRDTQYF

J: TRBJ1-2
size: -
V: TRBV12-3/TRBV12-4
D: -
length: 15
DNA: TGTGCCAGCAGTCTCCGTGGGGTAGGGTACTATGGCTACACCTTC
CDR3: CASSLRGVGYYGYTF

J: TRBJ2-3
size: few
V: TRBV12-3/TRBV12-4
D: TRBD2
length: 14
DNA: TGTGCCAGCAGTTTCCAGCGGGGGGGAGATACGCAGTATTTT
CDR3: CASSFQRGGDTQYF

J: TRBJ2-7
size: few
V: TRBV14
D: -
length: 12
DNA: TGTGCCAGGGGGTATCAGGGGTACGAGCAGTACTTC
CDR3: CARGYQGYEQYF

J: TRBJ2-5
size: many
V: TRBV20-1
D: -
length: 15
DNA: TGCAGTGCTGAGGGGGCCGCGGGGAAGGAGGAGACCCAGTACTTC
CDR3: CSAEGAAGKEETQYF

J: TRBJ2-1
size: few
V: TRBV5-1
D: -
length: 12
DNA: TGCGCCAGCACCAAGTCGGGCGATGAGCAGTTCTTC
CDR3: CASTKSGDEQFF

J: TRBJ1-4
size: -
V: TRBV25-1
D: -
length: 15
DNA: TGTGCCAGCAGTGAAGCCCATTCCGATAATGAAAAACTGTTTTTT
CDR3: CASSEAHSDNEKLFF

J: TRBJ1-2
size: -
V: TRBV7-9
D: TRBD1
length: 21
DNA: TGTGCCAGCAGCGCGACAGGGGCATGGCGGGAAGGAGGGGGCGCGCGAGATGGCTACACCTTC
CDR3: CASSATGAWREGGGARDGYTF

J: TRBJ2-2
size: -
V: TRBV20-1
D: TRBD1
length: 14
DNA: TGCAGTACGAGACAGGGGAGCAACACCGGGGAGCTGTTTTTT
CDR3: CSTRQGSNTGELFF

J: TRBJ2-2
size: few
V: TRBV20-1
D: TRBD2
length: 16
DNA: TGCAGTGCTACGCCGGGTAGCGGGGGCCCCACCGGGGAGCTGTTTTTT
CDR3: CSATPGSGGPTGELFF

J: TRBJ2-6
size: -
V: TRBV18
D: -
length: 16
DNA: TGTGCCAGCTCACAAGCACGGAACTCTGGGGCCAACGTCCTGACTTTC
CDR3: CASSQARNSGANVLTF

J: TRBJ1-2
size: many
V: TRBV5-1
D: -
length: 14
DNA: TGCGCCAGCAGCTTGGACGGGCTTAACTATGGCTACACCTTC
CDR3: CASSLDGLNYGYTF

J: TRBJ2-1
size: -
V: TRBV20-1
D: -
length: 15
DNA: TGCAGTGCACGAGGGACTTCCCACTCCTACAATGAGCAGTTCTTC
CDR3: CSARGTSHSYNEQFF

J: TRBJ2-7
size: -
V: TRBV9
D: -
length: 15
DNA: TGTGCCAGCAGCGTAGATCCAGGGAGCTCCTACGAGCAGTACTTC
CDR3: CASSVDPGSSYEQYF

J: TRBJ2-1
size: -
V: TRBV5-1
D: TRBD1
length: 14
DNA: TGCGCCAGCAGCCCAGGGACAGGGCCCAATGAGCAGTTCTTC
CDR3: CASSPGTGPNEQFF

J: TRBJ1-4
size: -
V: TRBV28
D: TRBD1
length: 16
DNA: TGTGCCAGCAGACCCAACAGGGGGAGAACTAATGAAAAACTGTTTTTT
CDR3: CASRPNRGRTNEKLFF

J: TRBJ2-4
size: -
V: TRBV5-1
D: -
length: 10
DNA: TGCGCCAGCAGCTTGGTTTTAAGTAACTTC
CDR3: CASSLVLSNF

J: TRBJ2-3
size: -
V: TRBV7-2
D: TRBD1
length: 15
DNA: TGTGCCAGCAGCCTGGGACAGGCCAGGGCGGATACGCAGTATTTT
CDR3: CASSLGQARADTQYF